Listed here are 6 T cell receptor beta chains from one sample, sequenced in a study of T cell responses to AZD1222 COVID-19 vaccine. Profiled with immunoSEQ multiplex PCR; TCRdb holds only in-frame clones, not every one. The sample carries over 110,000 clones, around 94% recorded once. The specimen was peripheral blood, collected 28 days after the second AZD1222 dose. These TCRs come from an adult who received the AZD1222 COVID-19 vaccine.

The rearrangement links TRBV6-6 to TRBJ1-2; TRBD1 matches 9 bases. This CDR3 is built from 16 residues. Germline CDR1 and CDR2: MNHNY and SVGAGI (reference sequence). The J segment lost 6 bases and the V segment lost 5 bases, leaving 13 bases of the junction unmatched. The CDR3 region is CASSHKSTGGEDGYTF. The CDR3 nucleotides read TGTGCCAGCAGTCACAAATCGACAGGGGGTGAGGATGGCTACACCTTC.

This chain joins TRBV10-2 and TRBJ1-5, with TRBD1 identical over 9 bases. Germline V gives CDR1 WSHSY, CDR2 SAAADI. CDR3 length: 20 residues. V lost 3 bases to trimming and J lost 7 bases; unmatched junction nucleotides: 22. Written as DNA, the CDR3 is TGCGCCAGCAGTGACCCCCGCCTCCGGGACAGGGATCGGAGTGAACAGCCCCAGCATTTT. This gives the protein CASSDPRLRDRDRSEQPQHF.

The J gene is TRBJ2-2, the V gene TRBV7-2, with D possibly matching TRBD1 (6 bases). The CDR3 runs to 15 residues. Germline assignment: CDR1 SGHTA and CDR2 FQGNSA. The V end was cut by 6 bases, the J end by 7 bases, with 18 bases between. The CDR3 loop reads CASSYTGSGYGELFF. Written as DNA, the CDR3 is TGTGCCAGCAGTTATACAGGGTCGGGGTACGGGGAGCTGTTTTTT.

J is TRBJ1-2 and V is TRBV19; no clear D gene. The length of the CDR3 is 14 residues. In germline, CDR1 is LNHDA, CDR2 SQIVND (reference sequence). V was clipped by 5 bases and J by 2 bases, with 12 bases between them. CDR3 bases: TGTGCCAGTAGTCGATTCCCTACAAACTATGGCTACACCTTC. Residues: CASSRFPTNYGYTF.

This clone was found a few times. This sequence joins TRBV30 and TRBJ1-4, with TRBD1 matching 9 bases. CDR3 length: 14 residues. Germline V lookup: CDR1 GTSNPN, CDR2 SVGIG (reference sequence). V dropped 0 bases and J dropped 8; count of bases not matched to a gene: 4. CDR3 protein: CAWSVGTGKEKLFF. For the CDR3, the DNA is TGTGCCTGGAGTGTAGGGACAGGGAAAGAAAAACTGTTTTTT.

The chain has TRBV27 and TRBJ2-6; D is unresolved. From germline, CDR1 is MNHEY and CDR2 SMNVEV (reference sequence). The CDR3 contains 13 residues. Trimming took off 3 bases at V and 2 bases at J, with 2 bases between the two ends. CDR3 coding DNA: TGTGCCAGCAGTTTGGCTGGGGCCAACGTCCTGACTTTC. It yields the protein CASSLAGANVLTF. Variable domain in full (rest from reference TRBV27 and TRBJ2-6): EAQVTQNPRYLITVTGKKLTVTCSQNMNHEYMSWYRQDPGLGLRQIYYSMNVEVTDKGDVPEGYKVSRKEKRNFPLILESPSPNQTSLYFCASSLAGANVLTFGAGSRLTVL.